Following are 23 T cell receptor beta chains from one sample sequenced in a study of beta chain features in type 1 diabetes. The study's findings and limits: TCRB CDR3 length was moderately but significantly reduced in all four CD4+ subsets of Type 1 diabetes patients.

Their recognized antigens are unknown. As every portion of the isolated RNA was reverse transcribed, the sequencing read expressed TCRB transcripts. Some clones are missing from TCRdb's copy, which holds only in-frame ones; the method was immunoSEQ multiplex PCR. This sample has 500,000 to 650,000 clones, with over 10% found just once. Input material: naive CD4+ T cells from blood. Source of these receptors: a man aged 25-45 years with type 1 diabetes.

This clone occurred a few times. This rearrangement joins TRBV5-1 to TRBJ2-1, with 10 bases lining up with TRBD1. The germline V gene has CDR1 SGHRS and CDR2 YFSETQ. Losses at the gene ends were 7 bases for V and 7 bases for J; bases not matched to a gene: 8. The CDR3 totals 14 residues. The CDR3 DNA reads as TGCGCCAGCTCTAAGGGGGACAGGGGTAATGAGCAGTTCTTC. It codes for CASSKGDRGNEQFF.

CDR3 bases: TGTGCCAGCAGCGCAGCCGGGACAGGGAGACACGAGCAGTACTTC. This gives the protein CASSAAGTGRHEQYF. V usage is TRBV9 and J usage is TRBJ2-7; 9 bases are a match to TRBD1. Losses at the gene ends were 3 bases for V and 5 bases for J; bases not matched to a gene: 9. Germline CDR1 and CDR2: SGDLS and YYNGEE. This CDR3 region has 15 residues.

V usage is TRBV10-3 and J usage is TRBJ1-2; no clear D gene. CDR3 size: 14 residues. Trimming cost V 3 bases and J 8 bases, with 16 bases left between them. Germline V gene lookup returns CDR1 ENHRY and CDR2 SYGVKD. The CDR3 nucleotides are TGTGCCATCAGTGATAACGGAAAGGGTAAAGGCTACACCTTC. Its protein product is CAISDNGKGKGYTF.

The chain joins TRBV19 to TRBJ1-4, with D unresolved. This CDR3 spans 13 amino acids. Looked up from germline, CDR1 is LNHDA and CDR2 is SQIVND (reference sequence). Deletions cut 11 bases from V and 0 bases from J, with 10 bases between. The DNA of the CDR3 is TGTGCCGGTCGGGATCCAACTAATGAAAAACTGTTTTTT. Protein: CAGRDPTNEKLFF.

This clone was observed a handful of times. The chain links TRBV19 to TRBJ2-7; TRBD1 matches at 8 bases. Germline-derived CDR1 and CDR2 are LNHDA and SQIVND (reference sequence). With V trimmed by 5 bases and J by 4 bases, 13 bases remained unmatched. CDR3 length: 16 amino acids. The CDR3 loop is CASSHRQGPRGYEQYF. CDR3 DNA: TGTGCCAGTAGTCATCGACAGGGGCCCCGAGGGTACGAGCAGTACTTC. The full variable domain, its missing parts supplied by reference TRBV19 and TRBJ2-7, is DGGITQSPKYLFRKEGQNVTLSCEQNLNHDAMYWYRQDPGQGLRLIYYSQIVNDFQKGDIAEGYSVSREKKESFPLTVTSAQKNPTAFYLCASSHRQGPRGYEQYFGPGTRLTVT.

The chain has TRBV18 and TRBJ2-7; D is unresolved. This CDR3 contains 11 residues. The V end was cut by 3 bases, the J end by 4 bases, with 4 bases between. Germline V gene data show CDR1 as KGHSH and CDR2 as LQKENI. DNA of the CDR3: TGTGCCAGCTCACCTAAGTACGAGCAGTACTTC. Amino acids: CASSPKYEQYF.

The chain employs TRBV7-2 and TRBJ2-4, with D unresolved. Germline CDR1 and CDR2: SGHTA and FQGNSA. The CDR3 contains 13 residues. The germline V and J ends were trimmed by 8 bases and 7 bases, with 15 bases remaining between them. This CDR3 reads CASGDRLSNIQYF. CDR3 DNA sequence: TGTGCCAGCGGAGATAGGCTGTCTAACATTCAGTACTTC.

The rearrangement joins TRBV6-6 to TRBJ2-7, with 7 positions matching TRBD2. The CDR3 runs to 12 residues. CDR1 is MNHNY, CDR2 SVGAGI, per germline (reference sequence). The ends lost 6 bases at V and 6 bases at J; junction bases unmatched: 5. DNA of the CDR3: TGTGCCAGCAGGAGACTAGCTGGCGAGCAGTACTTC. Its translation is CASRRLAGEQYF.

A few counts support this clone. V and J are TRBV19 and TRBJ2-5; TRBD1 agrees at 7 bases. Unmatched junction bases numbered 4, after V lost 3 bases and J lost 0 bases. The CDR3 consists of 15 residues. CDR1 is LNHDA and CDR2 is SQIVND in the germline V gene (reference sequence). This chain's CDR3 is CASSILDRDQETQYF. CDR3 bases: TGTGCCAGTAGTATCCTTGACAGGGACCAAGAGACCCAGTACTTC.

Points on this clone: The junction does not match germline at one end; this may be a read error. The V call is TRBV18, the J call TRBJ1-5; 9 bases agree with TRBD1. CDR3 length equals 15 residues. From germline, CDR1 is KGHSH and CDR2 LQKENI. The CDR3 region has the DNA TGTGCCAGCTCACTAGAAACAGGGGGCAACCAGCCCCAGCATTTT. Its translation: CASSLETGGNQPQHF.

This clone showed up just a few times. The chain employs TRBV29-1 and TRBJ2-2, with no clear D. Trimming removed 0 bases from V and 7 bases from J, with 3 bases in between. Germline CDR1 reads SQVTM; CDR2 reads ANQGSEA. This CDR3 is 11 amino acids long. In DNA form, the CDR3 reads TGCAGCGTTGAAGAAGGCGGGGAGCTGTTTTTT. As protein: CSVEEGGELFF.

V is TRBV28 and J is TRBJ2-6, with 8 nucleotides matching TRBD1. Germline trimming cut 3 bases from V and 5 bases from J; bases unmatched to any gene: 3. This CDR3 has 15 amino acids. Per the germline V gene, CDR1 is MDHEN and CDR2 is SYDVKM. This CDR3 is CASSFQGARANVLTF. Written as DNA, the CDR3 is TGTGCCAGCAGTTTCCAGGGGGCAAGGGCCAACGTCCTGACTTTC.

The chain has TRBV29-1 and TRBJ2-7; unclear D gene. V was cut by 6 bases and J by 5 bases, with 14 bases left in between. The CDR3 has 12 amino acids. Per germline, CDR1 SQVTM and CDR2 ANQGSEA. CDR3: CSVRPVGDEQYF. CDR3 nucleotide sequence: TGCAGCGTCAGGCCTGTTGGGGACGAGCAGTACTTC.

The chain combines TRBV7-9 with TRBJ2-1; 13 bases map to TRBD2. Trimming removed 4 bases from V and 0 bases from J; junction bases left unmatched: 3. The CDR3 has 17 residues. Germline values: CDR1 SEHNR, CDR2 FQNEAQ (reference sequence). The CDR3 region is CASSYGLAGDSYNEQFF. The CDR3 coding sequence is TGTGCCAGCAGCTACGGACTAGCGGGGGACTCCTACAATGAGCAGTTCTTC.

V is TRBV7-2 and J is TRBJ2-7; D is tentatively TRBD1 or TRBD2 (6 bases each). The CDR3 is 14 amino acids. Germline values: CDR1 SGHTA, CDR2 FQGNSA. V lost 0 bases, J lost 5 bases, and 11 bases lay in between. The CDR3 loop is CASSLALEGDEQYF. CDR3 DNA sequence: TGTGCCAGCAGCTTAGCGTTGGAGGGGGACGAGCAGTACTTC.

This clone has more than one count but fewer than ten. The J gene is TRBJ2-7, the V gene TRBV13, with D possibly being TRBD2 (5 bases). The CDR3 runs to 13 residues. Germline V gives CDR1 PRHDT, CDR2 FYEKMQ (reference sequence). Between the trimmed V and J ends, which lost 5 bases and 6 bases, there was a span of 14 bases. This CDR3 is CASSTRAGSEQYF. The CDR3 coding sequence is TGTGCCAGCAGCACTAGGGCCGGATCCGAGCAGTACTTC.

This clone was observed a few times. The rearrangement joins TRBV5-1 to TRBJ2-1; perhaps TRBD2 as D (6 bases). CDR3 size: 13 residues. The V gene lost 3 bases and the J gene lost 10 bases, with 14 bases spanning the gap. The germline V gene has CDR1 SGHRS and CDR2 YFSETQ. CDR3 sequence: CASSSPSALEQFF. The CDR3 bases are TGCGCCAGCAGCTCGCCTAGCGCCCTCGAGCAGTTCTTC.

This clone was recorded a few times. The chain carries TRBV9 and TRBJ2-3; D is unresolved. V gave up 0 bases and J gave up 0 bases, with 8 bases separating them. There are 15 residues in the CDR3. The germline V gene has CDR1 SGDLS and CDR2 YYNGEE. CDR3 protein: CASSVGPTSTDTQYF. The CDR3 region has the DNA TGTGCCAGCAGCGTAGGACCGACTAGCACAGATACGCAGTATTTT.

The genes are TRBV27 and TRBJ2-4; D possibly matches TRBD1 or TRBD2 (5 bases each). The CDR3 has 16 amino acids. Per germline, CDR1 MNHEY and CDR2 SMNVEV (reference sequence). Between the trimmed V and J ends, which lost 6 bases and 9 bases, there was a span of 24 bases. CDR3 DNA: TGTGCCAGCAGCCTCCATTCCGGGCGAACGGGGCGCATTCAGTACTTC. It codes for CASSLHSGRTGRIQYF.

The sample holds a few counts of this clone. The rearrangement joins TRBV7-9 to TRBJ2-3; 11 bases are a match to TRBD2. With 4 bases clipped from V and 8 bases from J, the junction kept 8 bases outside the gene matches. CDR1 and CDR2 from the germline V gene are SEHNR and FQNEAQ (reference sequence). The CDR3 is 15 residues long. The CDR3 nucleotides are TGTGCCAGCAGCTCGACTAGCGGGGCCTTGGGTACGCAGTATTTT. It is translated as CASSSTSGALGTQYF. The variable domain in full, with the rest retrieved from reference TRBV7-9 and TRBJ2-3, is DTGVSQNPRHKITKRGQNVTFRCDPISEHNRLYWYRQTLGQGPEFLTYFQNEAQLEKSRLLSDRFSAERPKGSFSTLEIQRTEQGDSAMYLCASSSTSGALGTQYFGPGTRLTVL.

A few counts support this clone. The rearrangement joins TRBV14 to TRBJ1-2; D is perhaps TRBD1 (5 bases). CDR1 SGHDN and CDR2 FVKESK come from the germline V gene. The CDR3 consists of 13 residues. Trimming left V 1 base short and J 7 bases short, with 10 bases between. The CDR3 DNA is TGTGCCAGCAGCCAAGGAAAGGGGACTGGCTACACCTTC. It specifies CASSQGKGTGYTF.

The chain is built from TRBV9 and TRBJ2-5; D unresolved. The germline gives CDR1 SGDLS, CDR2 YYNGEE. Trimming shortened V by 2 bases and J by 2 bases, and 13 bases separated the two germline ends. The CDR3 sequence is 15 residues long. This chain's CDR3 is CASSVVSGPQETQYF. The CDR3 DNA sequence: TGTGCCAGCAGCGTTGTATCGGGCCCTCAAGAGACCCAGTACTTC. Complete variable domain (other parts from reference TRBV9 and TRBJ2-5): DSGVTQTPKHLITATGQRVTLRCSPRSGDLSVYWYQQSLDQGLQFLIQYYNGEERAKGNILERFSAQQFPDLHSELNLSSLELGDSALYFCASSVVSGPQETQYFGPGTRLLVL.

CDR3 loop: CAISGVAREETQYF. Written as DNA, the CDR3 is TGTGCCATCAGTGGGGTGGCCAGGGAAGAGACCCAGTACTTC. J is TRBJ2-5 and V is TRBV10-3, with D perhaps TRBD1 (5 bases). The germline CDR1 and CDR2 sequences are ENHRY and SYGVKD. The CDR3 is 14 residues long. V lost 4 bases and J 3 bases, leaving 12 bases between the germline ends.